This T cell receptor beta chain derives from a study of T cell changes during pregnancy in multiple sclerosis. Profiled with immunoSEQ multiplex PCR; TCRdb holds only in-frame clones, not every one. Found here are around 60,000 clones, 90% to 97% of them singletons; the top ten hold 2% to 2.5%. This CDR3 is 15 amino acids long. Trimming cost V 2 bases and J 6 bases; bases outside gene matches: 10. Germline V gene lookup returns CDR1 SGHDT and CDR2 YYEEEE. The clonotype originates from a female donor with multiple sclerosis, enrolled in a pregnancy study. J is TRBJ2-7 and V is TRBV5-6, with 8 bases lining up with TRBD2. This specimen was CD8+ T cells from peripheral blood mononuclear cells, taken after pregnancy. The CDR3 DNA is TGTGCCAGCAGCTTTGGGGGCGGGAGGACCGCCGAGCAGTACTTC. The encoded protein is CASSFGGGRTAEQYF.